The 30 T cell receptor beta chains reported below all come from one sample, sequenced in a study of graft-versus-host responses after intestinal transplantation. Produced via immunoSEQ multiplex PCR; TCRdb's table is partial and in-frame only. This table holds tens of thousands of clones, 70% to 90% found once. No antigen is known for these receptors. The input for sequencing was unstimulated CD8+ T cells sorted from spleen or lymph node cells, taken before intestinal transplant. The origin of the receptors is a human donor who received an intestinal transplant.

This sequence joins TRBV10-2 and TRBJ2-1; perhaps TRBD1 as D (6 bases). The V gene lost 4 bases and the J gene lost 1 base, with 8 bases spanning the gap. This CDR3 is built from 14 residues. Germline V gene sequence: CDR1 WSHSY, CDR2 SAAADI. CDR3 region: CASSVDRSYNEQFF. The CDR3 DNA reads as TGCGCCAGCAGTGTGGACAGATCCTACAATGAGCAGTTCTTC.

The chain is built from TRBV4-1 and TRBJ2-1; 12 bases agree with TRBD2. The germline V gene has CDR1 MGHRA and CDR2 YSYEKL. The ends lost 3 bases at V and 8 bases at J; junction bases unmatched: 5. The CDR3 has 15 amino acids. The CDR3 region has the DNA TGCGCCAGCAGCCAGACTAGCGGGAGAGTAGATGAGCAGTTCTTC. Its translation is CASSQTSGRVDEQFF.

The J gene is TRBJ1-4, the V gene TRBV19; TRBD1 matches 9 bases. CDR3 size: 14 residues. Germline V lookup: CDR1 LNHDA, CDR2 SQIVND (reference sequence). The J segment lost 8 bases and the V segment lost 3 bases, leaving 4 bases of the junction unmatched. For the CDR3, the DNA is TGTGCCAGTAGTATGGGACAGGGAAGGGAAAAACTGTTTTTT. Encoded protein: CASSMGQGREKLFF.

This chain uses TRBV5-4 with TRBJ1-2, with D uncertain. The CDR3 runs 13 residues. Trimming took 3 bases from V and 6 from J, leaving 12 bases between them. The V gene's germline CDR1 is SGHNT and CDR2 YYREEE (reference sequence). The CDR3 DNA reads TGTGCCAGCAGCTGGGCCTACGGAAATGGCTACACCTTC. This translates into CASSWAYGNGYTF.

V and J are TRBV6-5 and TRBJ2-2; D gene unclear. The V gene's germline CDR1 is MNHEY and CDR2 SVGAGI. The CDR3 has 12 residues. V was cut by 5 bases and J by 6 bases, with 7 bases left in between. CDR3: CASSRSAGELFF. Here the CDR3 DNA reads TGTGCCAGCAGTCGGAGCGCCGGGGAGCTGTTTTTT.

The chain couples TRBV19 to TRBJ2-2, with 7 bases lining up with TRBD1. This CDR3 has 14 residues. Germline assignment: CDR1 LNHDA and CDR2 SQIVND (reference sequence). The V segment lost 6 bases and the J segment 2 bases; nucleotides outside the gene matches: 3. The CDR3 is CASRGQYNTGELFF. In nucleotides, the CDR3 is TGTGCCAGTAGGGGACAGTACAACACCGGGGAGCTGTTTTTT.

The rearrangement links TRBV4-1 to TRBJ1-1, with 10 bases identical to TRBD1. The V segment lost 2 bases and the J segment 6 bases; nucleotides outside the gene matches: 9. Germline V gene lookup returns CDR1 MGHRA and CDR2 YSYEKL. The CDR3 loop spans 16 amino acids. CDR3 in DNA: TGCGCCAGCAGCCAAATCCCGGGACAGGGGAGTTCTGAAGCTTTCTTT. It is translated as CASSQIPGQGSSEAFF.

The rearrangement uses TRBV6-1 and TRBJ1-6; weak D call: TRBD1 (5 bases). Looked up from germline, CDR1 is MNHNS and CDR2 is SASEGT. Trimming pared 0 bases from V and 0 bases from J, leaving 6 bases between. This CDR3 is 16 amino acids long. The CDR3 spells CASSEAGVSYNSPLHF. The CDR3 DNA reads TGTGCCAGCAGTGAAGCAGGGGTCTCCTATAATTCACCCCTCCACTTT.

This chain connects TRBV9 to TRBJ1-1, with a possible D match to TRBD1 (6 bases). The germline V gene has CDR1 SGDLS and CDR2 YYNGEE. This CDR3 has 13 amino acids. With 0 bases removed from V and 8 bases from J, the gap between germline ends came to 11 bases. The CDR3 here is CASSVARGAEAFF. CDR3 nucleotides: TGTGCCAGCAGCGTAGCGCGGGGGGCCGAAGCTTTCTTT.

In DNA form, the CDR3 reads TGTGCCAGCAGTGATGATCTCGGGTACGAGCAGTACTTC. Protein: CASSDDLGYEQYF. V and J are TRBV2 and TRBJ2-7; no clear D gene. The CDR3 loop spans 13 amino acids. Germline-derived CDR1 and CDR2 are SNHLY and FYNNEI. V was pared by 3 bases and J by 4 bases, with 10 bases between.

V usage is TRBV18 and J usage is TRBJ2-7; D is perhaps TRBD1 (6 bases). The CDR3 sequence is 15 residues long. Germline V gene lookup returns CDR1 KGHSH and CDR2 LQKENI. V was clipped by 2 bases and J by 4 bases, with 15 bases between them. DNA of the CDR3: TGTGCCAGCTCACCAGCCCACCCCAGGGGTTACGAGCAGTACTTC. Translated: CASSPAHPRGYEQYF.

The chain recombines TRBV30 with TRBJ2-1; D might be TRBD2 (7 bases). The CDR3 contains 13 residues. The V gene lost 2 bases and the J gene lost 3 bases, with 8 bases spanning the gap. Germline V CDR1 and CDR2: GTSNPN, SVGIG (reference sequence). This chain's CDR3 is CAWSRGGYNEQFF. The CDR3 bases are TGTGCCTGGAGTAGGGGGGGCTACAATGAGCAGTTCTTC.

Only one count was recorded for this clone. The chain is built from TRBV28 and TRBJ2-7; maybe TRBD2 (6 bases). This CDR3 has 17 residues. The V end was cut by 3 bases, the J end by 1 base, with 19 bases between. The germline V gene encodes CDR1 MDHEN and CDR2 SYDVKM. CDR3 in amino acids: CASSFPGTASMSYEQYF. The CDR3 DNA is TGTGCCAGCAGTTTCCCCGGGACTGCATCGATGTCCTACGAGCAGTACTTC.

This clone appeared a single time. The genes are TRBV5-1 and TRBJ1-1; no clear D gene. CDR1 is SGHRS, CDR2 YFSETQ, per germline. CDR3 length: 14 amino acids. V gave up 2 bases and J gave up 3 bases, with 11 bases separating them. CDR3: CASSFFSGYTEAFF. As DNA, the CDR3 is TGCGCCAGCAGCTTTTTTTCGGGATACACTGAAGCTTTCTTT.

The chain uses TRBV28 and TRBJ2-5; the match to TRBD1 covers 8 bases. CDR3 length: 16 residues. CDR1 and CDR2 from the germline V gene are MDHEN and SYDVKM. V gave up 8 bases and J gave up 2 bases; unmatched junction bases: 13. The CDR3 DNA reads as TGTGCCAGCCTAAGTTTTCGGACAGGGCAACAAGAGACCCAGTACTTC. This sequence encodes CASLSFRTGQQETQYF. Supplemented by reference TRBV28 and TRBJ2-5, the full variable domain reads DVKVTQSSRYLVKRTGEKVFLECVQDMDHENMFWYRQDPGLGLRLIYFSYDVKMKEKGDIPEGYSVSREKKERFSLILESASTNQTSMYLCASLSFRTGQQETQYFGPGTRLLVL.

The V gene is TRBV6-1, the J gene TRBJ2-7; TRBD1 matches 10 bases. V lost 2 bases to trimming and J lost 5 bases; unmatched junction nucleotides: 9. The CDR3 has 16 amino acids. The germline V gene encodes CDR1 MNHNS and CDR2 SASEGT. CDR3 protein: CASSESHWDRGNEQYF. The CDR3 region has the DNA TGTGCCAGCAGTGAAAGTCATTGGGACAGGGGTAACGAGCAGTACTTC.

The chain is built from TRBV5-6 and TRBJ1-1, with 9 bases lining up with TRBD1. The CDR3 loop spans 13 amino acids. With 4 bases clipped from V and 8 bases from J, the junction kept 6 bases outside the gene matches. From germline, CDR1 is SGHDT and CDR2 YYEEEE. The DNA of the CDR3 is TGTGCCAGCAGCCTAGGACAGGGGTCCGAAGCTTTCTTT. It codes for CASSLGQGSEAFF.

The chain recombines TRBV27 with TRBJ2-7; weak D call: TRBD2 (5 bases). V was trimmed by 2 bases and J by 1 base, leaving 12 bases between them. Per germline, CDR1 MNHEY and CDR2 SMNVEV (reference sequence). The CDR3 is made up of 15 amino acids. CDR3 nucleotide sequence: TGTGCCAGCAGTTTAGGCGGGTTGAATTCCTACGAGCAGTACTTC. It codes for CASSLGGLNSYEQYF.

The rearrangement uses TRBV7-8 and TRBJ2-2; D gene ambiguous. The V and J ends lost 1 base and 3 bases respectively, with 9 bases between them. Germline CDR1 reads SGHVS; CDR2 reads FQNEAQ. The CDR3 totals 15 residues. DNA of the CDR3: TGTGCCAGCAGCTTAGTATCTGAGGACACCGGGGAGCTGTTTTTT. Its protein is CASSLVSEDTGELFF.

This chain uses TRBV5-1 with TRBJ2-5, with D unclear. The germline V gene encodes CDR1 SGHRS and CDR2 YFSETQ. The CDR3 is made up of 14 amino acids. V lost 1 base and J 2 bases, leaving 9 bases between the germline ends. CDR3 region: CASSLTHGQETQYF. In DNA form, the CDR3 reads TGCGCCAGCAGCTTGACCCACGGGCAAGAGACCCAGTACTTC. Full variable domain (outside the CDR3, taken from reference TRBV5-1 and TRBJ2-5): KAGVTQTPRYLIKTRGQQVTLSCSPISGHRSVSWYQQTPGQGLQFLFEYFSETQRNKGNFPGRFSGRQFSNSRSEMNVSTLELGDSALYLCASSLTHGQETQYFGPGTRLLVL.

This clone was counted a single time. This chain joins TRBV20-1 and TRBJ1-3; D uncertain. The ends were cut back, 6 bases at V and 2 bases at J, with 5 bases in the middle. Germline V gene lookup returns CDR1 DFQATT and CDR2 SNEGSKA (reference sequence). There are 11 residues in the CDR3. In DNA form, the CDR3 reads TGCAGTGCCCGGGCTGGAAACACCATATATTTT. It translates to CSARAGNTIYF.

This sequence joins TRBV20-1 and TRBJ1-6; 7 bases line up with TRBD1. Trimming cost V 0 bases and J 14 bases; bases outside gene matches: 1. CDR1 and CDR2 (germline): DFQATT, SNEGSKA (reference sequence). This CDR3 region has 11 residues. The CDR3 region has the DNA TGCAGTGCTAGAGAAGGGGGCACCCTCCACTTT. Its protein is CSAREGGTLHF.

The chain employs TRBV29-1 and TRBJ2-5; TRBD2 agrees at 12 bases. The CDR3 spans 20 residues. V shed 6 bases and J 3 bases; nucleotides not matched to a gene: 23. Per the germline V gene, CDR1 is SQVTM and CDR2 is ANQGSEA. The CDR3 sequence: CSVPTGFASGRAPSEETQYF. In DNA, the CDR3 is TGCAGCGTGCCCACCGGGTTCGCTAGCGGGAGGGCCCCGAGCGAAGAGACCCAGTACTTC. The whole variable domain, filled in from reference TRBV29-1 and TRBJ2-5, reads SAVISQKPSRDICQRGTSLTIQCQVDSQVTMMFWYRQQPGQSLTLIATANQGSEATYESGFVIDKFPISRPNLTFSTLTVSNMSPEDSSIYLCSVPTGFASGRAPSEETQYFGPGTRLLVL.

The chain recombines TRBV2 with TRBJ2-1; D uncertain. The germline gives CDR1 SNHLY, CDR2 FYNNEI. With 4 bases removed from V and 8 bases from J, the gap between germline ends came to 12 bases. CDR3 length equals 13 residues. The CDR3 DNA reads TGTGCCAGCAGTGTGACCTCCAGCGATGAGCAGTTCTTC. It encodes CASSVTSSDEQFF.

The chain employs TRBV5-5 and TRBJ2-3; D is perhaps TRBD1 (5 bases). The CDR3 consists of 16 residues. V lost 2 bases to trimming and J lost 2 bases, with 15 bases between them. The germline gives CDR1 SGHKS, CDR2 YYEKEE (reference sequence). This chain's CDR3 is CASSFGTGTSTDTQYF. The CDR3 DNA is TGTGCCAGCAGCTTTGGTACAGGTACTTCCACAGATACGCAGTATTTT.

This clone was counted once. The chain joins TRBV27 to TRBJ2-7; possible D gene TRBD2, 5 bases. CDR1 and CDR2 from the germline V gene are MNHEY and SMNVEV (reference sequence). This CDR3 is 15 amino acids long. Trimming pared 3 bases from V and 0 bases from J, leaving 12 bases between. CDR3 loop: CASSLGGPSSYEQYF. CDR3 nucleotides: TGTGCCAGCAGTTTGGGCGGGCCCAGCTCCTACGAGCAGTACTTC.

The chain is built from TRBV27 and TRBJ2-1; D gene uncertain. The V and J ends lost 4 bases and 0 bases respectively, with 4 bases between them. Germline CDR1 reads MNHEY; CDR2 reads SMNVEV (reference sequence). This CDR3 has 13 residues. CDR3 DNA: TGTGCCAGCAGTTCAATCTCCTACAATGAGCAGTTCTTC. Translating it yields CASSSISYNEQFF.

V usage is TRBV4-1 and J usage is TRBJ2-5; 7 bases are a match to TRBD2. V shed 5 bases, J shed 6 bases, and the junction held 9 bases outside the gene matches. The CDR3 is 14 residues long. CDR1 and CDR2 (germline): MGHRA, YSYEKL. The CDR3 coding sequence is TGCGCCAGCAGCACCGACCTGGGGGGGAAGACCCAGTACTTC. The encoded protein is CASSTDLGGKTQYF.

V is TRBV13 and J is TRBJ2-1; maybe TRBD2 (6 bases). The V end lost 4 bases, the J end lost 4 bases, and 17 bases lay between the germline ends. The CDR3 is 16 residues long. The germline CDR1 and CDR2 sequences are PRHDT and FYEKMQ (reference sequence). The CDR3 DNA is TGTGCCAGCAGCTCCGCTTCGTCTAGCGAATACAATGAGCAGTTCTTC. It specifies CASSSASSSEYNEQFF.

V is TRBV6-1 and J is TRBJ2-1, with TRBD2 matching over 15 bases. The CDR3 covers 20 residues. In germline, CDR1 is MNHNS, CDR2 SASEGT. V lost 2 bases, J lost 0 bases, and 8 bases stayed unmatched. The CDR3 here is CASSEKGLAGGPTSYNEQFF. CDR3 coding DNA: TGTGCCAGCAGTGAAAAAGGACTAGCGGGAGGGCCCACCTCCTACAATGAGCAGTTCTTC.